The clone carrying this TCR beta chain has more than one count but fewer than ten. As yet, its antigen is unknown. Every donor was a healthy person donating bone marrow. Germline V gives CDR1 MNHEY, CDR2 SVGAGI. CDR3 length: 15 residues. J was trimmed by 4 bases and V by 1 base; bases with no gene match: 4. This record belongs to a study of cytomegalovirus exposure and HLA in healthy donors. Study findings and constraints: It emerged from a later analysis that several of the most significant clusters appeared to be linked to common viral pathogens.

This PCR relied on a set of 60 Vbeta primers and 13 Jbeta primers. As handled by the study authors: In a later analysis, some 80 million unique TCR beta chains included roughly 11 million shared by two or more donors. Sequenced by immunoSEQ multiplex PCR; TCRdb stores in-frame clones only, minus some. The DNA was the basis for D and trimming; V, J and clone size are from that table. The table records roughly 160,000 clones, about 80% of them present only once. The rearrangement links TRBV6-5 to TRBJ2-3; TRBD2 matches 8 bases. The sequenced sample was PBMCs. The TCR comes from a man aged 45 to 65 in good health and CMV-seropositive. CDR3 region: CASSYYAGGSDTQYF. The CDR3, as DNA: TGTGCCAGCAGTTACTATGCGGGGGGATCAGATACGCAGTATTTT.